One sample yielded the 25 T cell receptor beta chains listed below, sequenced in a study of Tregs in tolerant kidney transplant recipients. Clones were sequenced by immunoSEQ multiplex PCR, and TCRdb holds only the in-frame ones, with some missing. The sample is made up of approximately 30,000 clones, and the top ten hold 1.8% of it. Recipients received nonmyeloablative bone marrow transplants from related graft donors, with transient mixed chimerism. Sequenced here: CD4+ T cells from blood (PBMCs), sampled 24 months after the transplant. The receptor set was obtained from a human patient who received a combined kidney and bone marrow transplant. T cells may partly derive from the graft donor.

With respect to this clone: Coverage ceases 3 residues before the CDR3 finishes, and the germline J gene fills in the end. This chain links TRBV20-1 with TRBJ2-1; 12 bases line up with TRBD2. The V and J ends lost 0 bases and 7 bases, in that order; junction bases with no gene match: 16. The CDR3 spans 19 residues. Germline V gene lookup returns CDR1 DFQATT and CDR2 SNEGSKA (reference sequence). The covered CDR3 bases are TGCAGTGCTAGAGATCTCGGGAGGGCGACTAGCGGGAGTACGAATGAG. Translating it yields CSARDLGRATSGSTNE. The whole CDR3 sequence is CSARDLGRATSGSTNEQFF.

Notes on this clone: From the germline J gene comes the end of the CDR3, since the read stops 3 residues before it. The chain couples TRBV5-1 to TRBJ2-1; TRBD2 agrees at 8 bases. V gave up 0 bases and J gave up 5 bases; unmatched junction bases: 7. Germline loops: CDR1 SGHRS, CDR2 YFSETQ. CDR3 length: 16 residues. The covered CDR3 bases are TGCGCCAGCAGCTTGGCCTGGACTAGCAGTAACAATGAG. This gives the protein CASSLAWTSSNNE. In full, the CDR3 is CASSLAWTSSNNEQFF.

Notes on this clone: The read ends 3 residues early relative to the CDR3; the germline J gene fills the gap. The rearrangement uses TRBV20-1 and TRBJ2-3, with 12 bases lining up with TRBD2. With V trimmed by 2 bases and J by 3 bases, 21 bases remained unmatched. CDR3 size: 21 residues. Germline CDR1 is DFQATT and CDR2 is SNEGSKA (reference sequence). CDR3 residues: CSARPLRILAGGWARTDTQYF. The DNA read from the CDR3 is TGCAGTGCTAGACCTCTGCGGATACTAGCGGGAGGTTGGGCACGGACAGATACG.

CDR3 bases read: TGCGCCAGCAGCTTTAGCGGGAGTTCTTACAATGAG. Amino acid sequence: CASSFSGSSYNE. From start to end, the CDR3 is CASSFSGSSYNEQFF. This chain connects TRBV5-1 to TRBJ2-1; TRBD2 matches 9 bases. The read ends 3 residues early relative to the CDR3; the germline J gene fills the gap. CDR3 length: 15 residues. V was pared by 2 bases and J by 4 bases, with 4 bases of the junction left unmatched. Per germline, CDR1 SGHRS and CDR2 YFSETQ.

As for this clone: Read data end 3 residues before the CDR3 end; the end is taken from the germline J gene. V and J are TRBV5-4 and TRBJ2-1, with a weak D call TRBD2 (6 bases). From germline, CDR1 is SGHNT and CDR2 YYREEE (reference sequence). V was pared by 4 bases and J by 4 bases, with 15 bases between. The CDR3 totals 15 residues. The covered CDR3 bases are TGTGCCAGCAGCCTTAGCGGATGGGGATACAATGAG. This encodes CASSLSGWGYNE. The complete CDR3 reads CASSLSGWGYNEQFF.

The DNA read from the CDR3 is TGTGCCAGCAGCTTGGTCCGCTACAATGAG. Translating gives CASSLVRYNE. The entire CDR3 is CASSLVRYNEQFF. The chain is built from TRBV5-8 and TRBJ2-1; D is undetermined. The read is 3 residues too short to cover the CDR3 end, so that end is filled in from the germline J gene. The CDR3 runs to 13 residues. Germline V gives CDR1 SGHTS, CDR2 YDEGEE. V gave up 0 bases and J gave up 3 bases, with 4 bases separating them.

Note on this clone: With the read ending 3 residues before the CDR3 end, the germline J gene is used to fill in that end. The V gene is TRBV18, the J gene TRBJ2-7, with 12 bases matching TRBD1. J was trimmed by 4 bases and V by 2 bases; bases with no gene match: 12. The CDR3 spans 18 residues. Germline V lookup: CDR1 KGHSH, CDR2 LQKENI. The CDR3 protein is CASSPGTGGKDGSYEQYF. The part of the CDR3 DNA that was read is TGTGCCAGCTCACCAGGGACAGGGGGCAAAGACGGGTCGTACGAG.

As for this clone: The CDR3 goes on 3 residues after the read ends, and that part is filled in from the germline J gene. The chain is built from TRBV7-2 and TRBJ2-7, with D perhaps TRBD2 (7 bases). V was trimmed by 8 bases and J by 0 bases, leaving 11 bases between them. Germline V CDR1 and CDR2: SGHTA, FQGNSA. CDR3 length: 13 residues. The sequenced part of the CDR3 DNA is TGTGCCAGCTCTGGGGGGGCCTCCTACGAG. Amino acids: CASSGGASYE. The complete CDR3 sequence is CASSGGASYEQYF.

For this clone: The DNA ends 3 residues before the CDR3 does, and the rest of the CDR3 is filled in from the germline J gene. This chain joins TRBV2 and TRBJ2-7, with D unresolved. V was trimmed by 3 bases and J by 3 bases, leaving 6 bases between them. The germline CDR1 and CDR2 sequences are SNHLY and FYNNEI. The CDR3 sequence is 12 residues long. The DNA read from the CDR3 is TGTGCCAGCAGTGACTCCTTCTACGAG. Its translation: CASSDSFYE. The full-length CDR3 reads as CASSDSFYEQYF. Together with reference TRBV2 and TRBJ2-7, the CDR3 gives the full variable domain: EPEVTQTPSHQVTQMGQEVILRCVPISNHLYFYWYRQILGQKVEFLVSFYNNEISEKSEIFDDQFSVERPDGSNFTLKIRSTKLEDSAMYFCASSDSFYEQYFGPGTRLTVT.

On this clone: The missing CDR3 end, 3 residues past where the read stops, is filled in from the germline J gene. The chain carries TRBV18 and TRBJ2-1; 10 nucleotides line up with TRBD1. The CDR3 extends over 16 amino acids. CDR1 and CDR2 (germline): KGHSH, LQKENI. Losses at the gene ends were 3 bases for V and 9 bases for J; bases not matched to a gene: 11. The part of the CDR3 DNA that was read is TGTGCCAGCTCACCGCCGGGTAGTGACAGGGGGCGTGAG. Protein product: CASSPPGSDRGRE. In full, the CDR3 is CASSPPGSDRGREQFF.

Concerning this clone: The read falls 3 residues short of the CDR3 end, and the missing part is taken from the germline J gene. The V call is TRBV2, the J call TRBJ2-2, with 10 bases fitting TRBD2. Germline trimming cut 5 bases from V and 5 bases from J; bases unmatched to any gene: 8. CDR3 length: 16 residues. The V gene's germline CDR1 is SNHLY and CDR2 FYNNEI. The CDR3 bases that were read are TGTGCCAGCAGTTATAGCGGGAGGCATTTTACCGGGGAG. Translation gives CASSYSGRHFTGE. The full CDR3 is CASSYSGRHFTGELFF.

Concerning this clone: The observed sequence ends 3 residues before the CDR3 terminus, with the missing tail filled in from the germline J gene. The chain recombines TRBV19 with TRBJ2-3; D possibly uses TRBD1 or TRBD2 (5 bases each). CDR1 is LNHDA, CDR2 SQIVND, per germline (reference sequence). This CDR3 region has 14 residues. With 3 bases removed from V and 3 bases from J, the gap between germline ends came to 10 bases. The covered CDR3 bases are TGTGCCAGTAGTATGGTAGGGGAGACAGATACG. Translated: CASSMVGETDT. Given in full, the CDR3 is CASSMVGETDTQYF.

As to this clone: From the germline J gene comes the end of the CDR3, since the read stops 3 residues before it. V usage is TRBV20-1 and J usage is TRBJ2-3; 7 bases agree with TRBD2. J lost 6 bases, V lost 4 bases, and 13 bases had no gene match. The germline gives CDR1 DFQATT, CDR2 SNEGSKA (reference sequence). The length of the CDR3 is 15 residues. CDR3 bases read: TGCAGTGCTACGCGAAGGGGAGGGCAAGGTGATACG. This gives the protein CSATRRGGQGDT. The CDR3 reads in full as CSATRRGGQGDTQYF.

A remark on this clone: The CDR3 end falls 3 residues outside the read, so it is completed with the germline J gene. The V gene is TRBV14, the J gene TRBJ2-1; 7 bases fit TRBD2. V lost 4 bases, J lost 0 bases, and 6 bases stayed unmatched. Germline lookup yields CDR1 SGHDN and CDR2 FVKESK. The CDR3 spans 16 residues. The CDR3 loop is CASSPRTSFSYNEQFF. CDR3 bases read: TGTGCCAGCAGCCCAAGGACTAGTTTCTCCTACAATGAG.

In the case of this clone: From the germline J gene comes the end of the CDR3, since the read stops 3 residues before it. J is TRBJ1-5 and V is TRBV5-1; 9 bases match TRBD1. With 5 bases clipped from V and 6 bases from J, the junction kept 9 bases outside the gene matches. CDR1 and CDR2 (germline): SGHRS, YFSETQ. The CDR3 runs 15 residues. The CDR3 sequence: CASRATGGAGQPQHF. The sequenced CDR3 bases are TGCGCCAGCAGGGCTACAGGGGGCGCGGGTCAGCCC.

Regarding this clone: The read comes to an end 3 residues before the CDR3 does, leaving the germline J gene to fill in the end. The chain combines TRBV19 with TRBJ2-5; D remains ambiguous. The CDR3 consists of 14 residues. Germline CDR1 and CDR2: LNHDA and SQIVND (reference sequence). Trimming shortened V by 3 bases and J by 4 bases, and 12 bases separated the two germline ends. The covered CDR3 bases are TGTGCCAGTAGTATTTTACTTAAATCAGAGACC. This sequence encodes CASSILLKSET. The full CDR3 sequence reads CASSILLKSETQYF.

With regard to this clone: Read data end 3 residues before the CDR3 end; the end is taken from the germline J gene. This specimen includes other DNA sequences encoding the same CDR3. The rearrangement joins TRBV10-1 to TRBJ2-3; D not resolved. This CDR3 is 12 amino acids long. Germline V gives CDR1 WNHNN, CDR2 SYGVQD (reference sequence). Trimming took 5 bases from V and 2 from J, leaving 5 bases between them. Partial CDR3 DNA: TGCGCCAGCAGTTTCTCCACAGATACG. It translates to CASSFSTDT. The whole CDR3 protein is CASSFSTDTQYF.

Regarding this clone: The observed sequence ends 3 residues before the CDR3 terminus, with the missing tail filled in from the germline J gene. V usage is TRBV28 and J usage is TRBJ2-1; the match to TRBD2 covers 9 bases. Germline lookup yields CDR1 MDHEN and CDR2 SYDVKM. The trim removed 6 bases at V and 3 bases at J, leaving 6 bases unmatched. The CDR3 length is 15 residues. The CDR3 DNA, read in part, is TGTGCCAGCAGCCCCTCTAGCGGGAACTACAATGAG. This sequence encodes CASSPSSGNYNE. The whole CDR3 protein is CASSPSSGNYNEQFF.

Note on this clone: The read ends 3 residues shy of where the CDR3 ends; the end is completed using the germline J gene. The chain couples TRBV20-1 to TRBJ2-1, with D perhaps matching TRBD2 (5 bases). The CDR3 has 17 amino acids. CDR1 and CDR2 from the germline V gene are DFQATT and SNEGSKA (reference sequence). V lost 0 bases and J lost 0, with 15 bases in between. CDR3: CSARDLVSGSSYNEQFF. CDR3 DNA (partial): TGCAGTGCTAGAGATCTGGTAAGCGGAAGCTCCTACAATGAG.

About this clone itself: The read halts 3 residues ahead of the CDR3 end, with the missing end drawn from the germline J gene. The chain employs TRBV5-1 and TRBJ2-1; D is uncertain. The CDR3 sequence is 14 residues long. V dropped 4 bases and J dropped 5 bases, with 13 bases sitting between them. CDR1 and CDR2 from the germline V gene are SGHRS and YFSETQ. CDR3 DNA, as far as it was read: TGCGCCAGCAGCCCGTCCACAGCCAACAATGAG. Translation gives CASSPSTANNE. The CDR3, in full, reads CASSPSTANNEQFF. Full variable domain (rest looked up from reference TRBV5-1 and TRBJ2-1): KAGVTQTPRYLIKTRGQQVTLSCSPISGHRSVSWYQQTPGQGLQFLFEYFSETQRNKGNFPGRFSGRQFSNSRSEMNVSTLELGDSALYLCASSPSTANNEQFFGPGTRLTVL.

About this clone itself: The read ends 3 residues shy of where the CDR3 ends; the end is completed using the germline J gene. This chain joins TRBV7-2 and TRBJ1-1; 7 bases align to TRBD1. CDR1 is SGHTA, CDR2 FQGNSA, per germline. V dropped 6 bases and J dropped 5; count of bases not matched to a gene: 12. CDR3 length: 15 residues. CDR3 DNA, as far as it was read: TGTGCCAGCAGTCGGGACAGCGCTTTAAGAACTGAA. As protein: CASSRDSALRTE. The whole CDR3 protein is CASSRDSALRTEAFF.

On this clone: The CDR3 end is not reached by the read, which stops 3 residues before it; the germline J gene fills it in. V gene TRBV10-2 combines with J gene TRBJ2-1, with 7 positions matching TRBD1. With 9 bases clipped from V and 2 bases from J, the junction kept 4 bases outside the gene matches. CDR1 is WSHSY, CDR2 SAAADI, per germline. The CDR3 has 13 residues. Incomplete CDR3 DNA: TGCGCCAGTGCCGGGACAGCCTACAATGAG. It yields the protein CASAGTAYNE. The whole CDR3 protein reads CASAGTAYNEQFF.

As to this clone: The CDR3 extends 3 residues past the end of the read, so its final part is completed from the germline J gene. The chain links TRBV6-2 or TRBV6-3 to TRBJ2-3; 8 bases fit TRBD1. The CDR3 is made up of 15 amino acids. J gave up 4 bases and V 6 bases, and 9 bases lay outside the gene matches. The germline V gene encodes CDR1 MNHEY and CDR2 SVGEGT. CDR3 loop: CASSRGQGWADTQYF. The DNA read from the CDR3 is TGTGCCAGCAGCCGAGGACAGGGCTGGGCAGATACG.

In the case of this clone: The read stops 3 residues short of the end of the CDR3; the missing end is completed from the germline J gene. This chain links TRBV5-1 with TRBJ1-4; a weak D match, TRBD1 (5 bases). Germline V gives CDR1 SGHRS, CDR2 YFSETQ. The CDR3 covers 14 residues. With 4 bases removed from V and 0 bases from J, the gap between germline ends came to 7 bases. CDR3 bases read: TGCGCCAGCAGCAGGGGTTCAACTAATGAAAAA. Protein: CASSRGSTNEK. Given in full, the CDR3 is CASSRGSTNEKLFF.

Concerning this clone itself: The CDR3 end lies 3 residues beyond the end of the read and is filled in from the germline J gene. The gene calls are TRBV30 and TRBJ2-2; D may be TRBD1 (6 bases). This CDR3 has 13 amino acids. V was pared by 1 base and J by 5 bases, with 8 bases between. Germline V gives CDR1 GTSNPN, CDR2 SVGIG (reference sequence). This chain's CDR3 is CAWSDGQTGELFF. The CDR3 DNA, read in part, is TGTGCCTGGAGTGACGGACAGACCGGGGAG.